This T cell receptor (beta chain) is from a study of blood T cell repertoires in COVID-19. Across the whole study: The analysed material was cDNA or gDNA that came from T cells, B-cell-depleted T cells, or PBMCs.

The table came from immunoSEQ multiplex PCR; TCRdb's copy has only in-frame clones and leaves some out. In the table there are nearly 95,000 clones, roughly 90% of which are singletons. The specimen was peripheral blood. The sequence was obtained from a human donor with active COVID-19. The donor label of this sample is uncertain.

This chain's CDR3 is CASYSWGGTETQYF. The CDR3 coding sequence is TGTGCCAGCTACTCCTGGGGAGGGACAGAGACCCAGTACTTC. The chain is built from TRBV2 and TRBJ2-5; TRBD2 matches 7 bases. Germline-derived CDR1 and CDR2 are SNHLY and FYNNEI. The CDR3 sequence is 14 residues long. Germline trimming cut 8 bases from V and 4 bases from J; bases unmatched to any gene: 10.